These T cell receptor beta chains were read from a single sample in a study of CD4+ T cells in melanoma. The assay was immunoSEQ multiplex PCR, and TCRdb's table has in-frame clones only and misses some. The sample yields about 10,000 clones, about two thirds seen once. Material for sequencing was cells from a culture (not recorded whether cultured in vitro). Receptors were obtained from a human donor with melanoma. The CDR3 runs from the conserved cysteine through the conserved F or W. A D gene is named only where the DNA matches it firmly. Size is stated for part of the rows, as once, few or many counts, or as a class when the clone is expanded.

size: -
V: TRBV20-1
D: -
J: TRBJ2-3
CDR3: CSPHLWGTQYF
DNA: TGCAGTCCCCACCTATGGGGTACGCAGTATTTT

size: -
V: TRBV7-2
D: TRBD2
J: TRBJ2-7
CDR3: CASSLVSGGYEQYF
DNA: TGTGCCAGCAGCTTAGTTAGCGGGGGATACGAGCAGTACTTC

size: -
V: TRBV6-6
D: TRBD1
J: TRBJ1-1
CDR3: CASYDRGQAFF
DNA: TGTGCCAGCTACGACAGGGGGCAAGCTTTCTTT

size: -
V: TRBV29-1
D: TRBD2
J: TRBJ2-3
CDR3: CSVRGSGGWTDTQYF
DNA: TGCAGCGTTCGGGGCAGCGGGGGATGGACAGATACGCAGTATTTT

size: -
V: TRBV7-8
D: -
J: TRBJ2-3
CDR3: CASSFATADTQYF
DNA: TGTGCCAGCAGCTTTGCCACGGCAGATACGCAGTATTTT

size: -
V: TRBV6-6
D: TRBD1
J: TRBJ2-5
CDR3: CASSKPGGFGGETQYF
DNA: TGTGCCAGCAGTAAGCCAGGGGGCTTCGGTGGGGAGACCCAGTACTTC

size: -
V: TRBV28
D: -
J: TRBJ2-5
CDR3: CASNGGQETQYF
DNA: TGTGCCAGCAACGGGGGTCAAGAGACCCAGTACTTC

size: -
V: TRBV19
D: TRBD2
J: TRBJ2-5
CDR3: CASSLTAGTSGPRGTQYF
DNA: TGTGCCAGTAGTCTCACCGCCGGGACTAGCGGCCCGCGAGGGACCCAGTACTTC

size: -
V: TRBV11-1
D: TRBD1
J: TRBJ1-6
CDR3: CASSPFDRGGSPLHF
DNA: TGTGCCAGCAGCCCTTTCGACAGGGGAGGTTCACCCCTCCACTTT

size: -
V: TRBV9
D: TRBD2
J: TRBJ2-1
CDR3: CASSVEGGGAAVRNEQFF
DNA: TGTGCCAGCAGCGTAGAGGGCGGGGGGGCCGCGGTCCGCAATGAGCAGTTCTTC

size: -
V: TRBV5-1
D: -
J: TRBJ1-1
CDR3: CASSLAGGFGAFF
DNA: TGCGCCAGCAGCTTGGCCGGGGGCTTTGGGGCTTTCTTT

size: -
V: TRBV11-1
D: -
J: TRBJ2-5
CDR3: CASSLIVGSGLHF
DNA: TGTGCCAGCAGCTTAATTGTTGGGTCAGGGCTTCACTTC

size: -
V: TRBV27
D: TRBD2
J: TRBJ2-3
CDR3: CASSLGLAGVDTQYF
DNA: TGTGCCAGCAGTCTAGGACTAGCGGGGGTGGATACGCAGTATTTT

size: few
V: TRBV9
D: -
J: TRBJ2-1
CDR3: CASSVSGNPYNEQFF
DNA: TGTGCCAGCAGCGTTAGCGGAAATCCCTACAATGAGCAGTTCTTC

size: -
V: TRBV7-9
D: -
J: TRBJ2-5
CDR3: CASSLVRETQYF
DNA: TGTGCCAGCAGCTTAGTTAGGGAGACCCAGTACTTC

size: -
V: TRBV5-4
D: TRBD2
J: TRBJ2-5
CDR3: CASTETSGDETQYF
DNA: TGTGCCAGCACCGAGACTAGCGGGGACGAGACCCAGTACTTC

size: -
V: TRBV4-2
D: -
J: TRBJ1-2
CDR3: CASSQDQGNYGYTF
DNA: TGTGCCAGCAGCCAAGATCAGGGGAACTATGGCTACACCTTC

size: -
V: TRBV19
D: -
J: TRBJ1-4
CDR3: CASSRPGTPAGEKLFF
DNA: TGTGCCAGTAGTCGGCCGGGGACACCAGCTGGAGAAAAACTGTTTTTT

size: -
V: TRBV6-5
D: -
J: TRBJ1-5
CDR3: CASSYSRHNQPQHF
DNA: TGTGCCAGCAGTTACTCGAGGCACAATCAGCCCCAGCATTTT

size: -
V: TRBV7-2
D: TRBD2
J: TRBJ2-3
CDR3: CASSRGGAIDTQYF
DNA: TGTGCCAGCAGCCGCGGGGGGGCGATAGATACGCAGTATTTT

size: -
V: TRBV2
D: TRBD1
J: TRBJ2-7
CDR3: CASRPGQGYEQYF
DNA: TGTGCCAGCAGACCGGGACAGGGCTACGAGCAGTACTTC

size: -
V: TRBV2
D: -
J: TRBJ2-7
CDR3: CASSEFSTDPYEQYF
DNA: TGTGCCAGCAGTGAATTTTCAACAGACCCTTACGAGCAGTACTTC

size: few
V: TRBV20-1
D: -
J: TRBJ1-3
CDR3: CSARLGQRIYF
DNA: TGCAGTGCTAGATTAGGACAGAGGATATATTTT

size: few
V: TRBV2
D: -
J: TRBJ1-2
CDR3: CASSVGRIPGYTF
DNA: TGTGCCAGCAGTGTTGGGCGAATACCCGGCTACACCTTC

size: -
V: TRBV5-1
D: TRBD2
J: TRBJ2-1
CDR3: CASSPQAGGSYNEQFF
DNA: TGCGCCAGCAGCCCGCAAGCGGGGGGATCCTACAATGAGCAGTTCTTC

size: -
V: TRBV2
D: -
J: TRBJ2-5
CDR3: CASSDEYPGGPQYF
DNA: TGTGCCAGCAGTGACGAGTATCCGGGTGGGCCCCAGTACTTC

size: -
V: TRBV7-7
D: -
J: TRBJ2-5
CDR3: CASSSTRGETQYF
DNA: TGTGCTAGCAGCTCAACCAGGGGAGAGACCCAGTACTTC

size: few
V: TRBV7-3
D: -
J: TRBJ2-2
CDR3: CASSPPENTGELFF
DNA: TGTGCCAGCAGCCCTCCAGAGAACACCGGGGAGCTGTTTTTT

size: -
V: TRBV6-1
D: -
J: TRBJ1-1
CDR3: CASSELLFGGRAFF
DNA: TGTGCCAGCAGTGAACTATTATTTGGGGGGCGAGCTTTCTTT

size: few
V: TRBV9
D: -
J: TRBJ1-6
CDR3: CASSGYGSSSLHF
DNA: TGTGCCAGCAGCGGTTACGGTTCCTCTTCCCTCCACTTT

size: few
V: TRBV11-1
D: TRBD1
J: TRBJ1-2
CDR3: CASSLSRGLYGYTF
DNA: TGTGCCAGCAGCTTATCAAGGGGGCTCTATGGCTACACCTTC

size: -
V: TRBV19
D: -
J: TRBJ1-5
CDR3: CASSPRRGLYQPQHF
DNA: TGTGCCAGTAGTCCGCGAAGGGGGTTGTACCAGCCCCAGCATTTT

size: -
V: TRBV19
D: TRBD1
J: TRBJ1-5
CDR3: CASSQGVDQPQHF
DNA: TGTGCCAGTAGCCAGGGGGTCGATCAGCCCCAGCATTTT

size: -
V: TRBV6-5
D: -
J: TRBJ1-2
CDR3: CASSRGRNRIYGYTF
DNA: TGTGCCAGCAGCCGCGGCCGGAACAGGATCTATGGCTACACCTTC

size: -
V: TRBV18
D: TRBD1
J: TRBJ1-2
CDR3: CASSPLGTGKNYGYTF
DNA: TGTGCCAGCTCACCATTGGGGACAGGGAAGAACTATGGCTACACCTTC

size: -
V: TRBV7-2
D: TRBD2
J: TRBJ2-3
CDR3: CASSGGLARGDTQYF
DNA: TGTGCCAGCAGCGGGGGACTAGCTCGGGGAGATACGCAGTATTTT

size: few
V: TRBV5-1
D: -
J: TRBJ1-1
CDR3: CASSWGQNTEAFF
DNA: TGCGCCAGCAGCTGGGGACAGAACACTGAAGCTTTCTTT

size: -
V: TRBV5-1
D: -
J: TRBJ2-3
CDR3: CASSLKRDTDTQYF
DNA: TGCGCCAGCAGCTTGAAGCGTGACACAGATACGCAGTATTTT

size: -
V: TRBV18
D: -
J: TRBJ1-5
CDR3: CASSPTTQTNQPQHF
DNA: TGTGCCAGCTCACCTACCACACAGACCAATCAGCCCCAGCATTTT

size: -
V: TRBV5-1
D: -
J: TRBJ1-6
CDR3: CASSLTAASYNSPLHF
DNA: TGCGCCAGCAGCTTGACGGCCGCCTCCTATAATTCACCCCTCCACTTT

size: -
V: TRBV5-1
D: -
J: TRBJ1-1
CDR3: CASSQRSLNTEAFF
DNA: TGCGCCAGCAGCCAGAGGAGCCTGAACACTGAAGCTTTCTTT

size: -
V: TRBV9
D: TRBD1
J: TRBJ2-6
CDR3: CASSADRGGALSSGANVLTF
DNA: TGTGCCAGCAGCGCGGACAGGGGAGGTGCTTTAAGCTCTGGGGCCAACGTCCTGACTTTC

size: few
V: TRBV2
D: -
J: TRBJ1-6
CDR3: CASSLGNSPLHF
DNA: TGTGCCAGCAGTTTGGGCAATTCACCCCTCCACTTT

size: -
V: TRBV5-1
D: -
J: TRBJ1-5
CDR3: CASSLEPGLRQPQHF
DNA: TGCGCCAGCAGCTTGGAGCCGGGCCTTCGACAGCCCCAGCATTTT

size: few
V: TRBV4-1
D: -
J: TRBJ2-6
CDR3: CASSQGSLRALAGANVLTF
DNA: TGCGCCAGCAGCCAAGGTAGCTTAAGGGCACTGGCTGGGGCCAACGTCCTGACTTTC

size: -
V: TRBV30
D: TRBD2
J: TRBJ2-3
CDR3: CAWRLAGGTDTQYF
DNA: TGTGCCTGGAGACTAGCGGGGGGCACAGATACGCAGTATTTT

size: -
V: TRBV6-5
D: -
J: TRBJ1-4
CDR3: CASSYGGGTNEKLFF
DNA: TGTGCCAGCAGTTACGGGGGGGGAACTAATGAAAAACTGTTTTTT

size: -
V: TRBV7-9
D: -
J: TRBJ1-1
CDR3: CASSSKNPEGTEAFF
DNA: TGTGCCAGCAGCTCGAAAAACCCTGAGGGCACTGAAGCTTTCTTT